Sequencing of this T cell receptor (beta chain) was carried out in a study of blood T cell repertoires in COVID-19. Study at large: Nucleic acid was either cDNA or gDNA, and it came from T cells, B-cell-depleted T cells, or PBMCs.

Only in-frame clones appear in the TCRdb table, and some are missing; sequencing was by immunoSEQ multiplex PCR. The table records about 130,000 clones, approximately 82% of them present only once. The CDR3 has 15 residues. Trimming removed 1 base from V and 7 bases from J; junction bases left unmatched: 5. Germline values: CDR1 LGHNA, CDR2 YNFKEQ. This sequence originates from a middle-aged man with active or convalescent COVID-19. V is TRBV4-2 and J is TRBJ2-2, with 8 bases lining up with TRBD2. Material: peripheral blood. CDR3 DNA: TGTGCCAGCAGCCAAGCGGGGGGGCAAGTCGGGGAGCTGTTTTTT. This translates into CASSQAGGQVGELFF.